This TCR beta chain appears in the sequencing data of a study of molecular identifiers for immune sequencing clone quantification. This clonotype has ten or more counts. TCRdb reprocessed the PCR reads with MiXCR, giving one entry per CDR3 protein. The sample shows over 600,000 distinct CDR3 sequences, about 20% of them seen only once. The CDR3 spans 14 residues. Germline V gene data show CDR1 as SNHLY and CDR2 as FYNNEI. The V end was cut by 4 bases, the J end by 2 bases, with 11 bases between. The chain uses TRBV2 and TRBJ2-5; D remains ambiguous. The receptor was derived from a human donor in good health. Some libraries in this study had Jurkat cell RNA spiked in. Sequenced input: naive CD8+ T cells from blood, with Jurkat cell RNA spiked in. Subset defined: FACS-sorted CD8+CD4-CCR7+CD45RA+ naive T cells. The CDR3 here is CASSVDLRQETQYF. Here the CDR3 DNA reads TGTGCCAGCAGTGTAGATTTGCGTCAAGAGACCCAGTACTTC.